The present entry profiles one T cell receptor (beta chain) with its context. What it binds is unknown. CDR1 and CDR2 from the germline V gene are MNHNS and SASEGT. This CDR3 spans 15 amino acids. The V and J ends lost 6 bases and 5 bases respectively, with 18 bases between them. The data were obtained in a study of cytomegalovirus exposure and HLA in healthy donors. About the study: Across more than 350 genotyped donors, over 70% landed in the Caucasian-associated ancestry cluster. Whole-study results and caveats: Within an earlier analysis, most TCR beta V segments proved productive either about 90% or about 30% of the time. A later examination showed that TCR association rates differed by HLA locus, with DRB1 most and HLA-C fewest. What a later analysis showed was that several of the most significant clusters appeared linked to common viral pathogens.

The primer mix had 60 Vbeta and 13 Jbeta primers. The repertoire was sequenced with immunoSEQ multiplex PCR; TCRdb's copy has only in-frame clones and lacks some. The data show hundreds of thousands of clones, with approximately 70% seen just once and under 2% held by the top ten. This rearrangement joins TRBV6-1 to TRBJ2-3; perhaps TRBD1 as D (5 bases). The clonotype comes from a woman aged 25 to 39 in good health and CMV-seronegative. Sequences were obtained from PBMCs. The CDR3 bases are TGTGCCAGCAGGCTCCCCCAGGGTCTGAAAGATACGCAGTATTTT. It is translated as CASRLPQGLKDTQYF.